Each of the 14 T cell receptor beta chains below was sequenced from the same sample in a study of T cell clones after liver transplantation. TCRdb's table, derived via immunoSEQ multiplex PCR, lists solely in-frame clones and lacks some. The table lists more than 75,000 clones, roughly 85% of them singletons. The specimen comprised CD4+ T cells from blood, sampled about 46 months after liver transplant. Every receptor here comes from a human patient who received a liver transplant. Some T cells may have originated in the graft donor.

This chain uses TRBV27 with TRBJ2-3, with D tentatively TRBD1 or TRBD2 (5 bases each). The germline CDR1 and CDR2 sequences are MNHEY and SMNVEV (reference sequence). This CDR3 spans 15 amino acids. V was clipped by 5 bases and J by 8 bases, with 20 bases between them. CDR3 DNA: TGTGCCAGCAGTATCTGGGCGGGCCTGGGGGTTACGCAGTATTTT. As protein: CASSIWAGLGVTQYF.

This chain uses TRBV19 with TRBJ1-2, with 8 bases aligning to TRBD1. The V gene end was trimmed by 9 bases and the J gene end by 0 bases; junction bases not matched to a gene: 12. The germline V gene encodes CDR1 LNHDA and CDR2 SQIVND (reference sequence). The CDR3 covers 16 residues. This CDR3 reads CASRSGQASTNYGYTF. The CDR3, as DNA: TGTGCCAGCCGATCGGGACAGGCTAGCACTAACTATGGCTACACCTTC.

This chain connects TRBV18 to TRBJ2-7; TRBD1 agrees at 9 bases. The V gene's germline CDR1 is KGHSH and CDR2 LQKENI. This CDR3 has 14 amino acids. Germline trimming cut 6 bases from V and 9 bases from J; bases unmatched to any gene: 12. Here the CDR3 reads CASSAGTGILGQYF. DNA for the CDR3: TGTGCCAGCTCCGCCGGGACAGGGATACTAGGGCAGTACTTC. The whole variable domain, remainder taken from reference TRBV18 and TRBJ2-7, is NAGVMQNPRHLVRRRGQEARLRCSPMKGHSHVYWYRQLPEEGLKFMVYLQKENIIDESGMPKERFSAEFPKEGPSILRIQQVVRGDSAAYFCASSAGTGILGQYFGPGTRLTVT.

In nucleotides, the CDR3 is TGCAGTGCTAGAGCTGGGTATGGCTACACCTTC. Translated, it gives CSARAGYGYTF. The rearrangement joins TRBV20-1 to TRBJ1-2; D gene uncertain. Germline CDR1 and CDR2: DFQATT and SNEGSKA (reference sequence). The V end lost 1 base, the J end lost 5 bases, and 5 bases lay between the germline ends. The CDR3 runs to 11 residues.

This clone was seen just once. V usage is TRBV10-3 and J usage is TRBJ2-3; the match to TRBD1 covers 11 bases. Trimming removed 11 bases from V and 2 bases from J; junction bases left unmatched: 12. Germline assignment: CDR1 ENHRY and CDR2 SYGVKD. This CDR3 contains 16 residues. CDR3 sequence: CASGSGGQGVTDTQYF. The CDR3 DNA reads TGTGCCTCCGGTTCGGGGGGACAGGGGGTCACAGATACGCAGTATTTT.

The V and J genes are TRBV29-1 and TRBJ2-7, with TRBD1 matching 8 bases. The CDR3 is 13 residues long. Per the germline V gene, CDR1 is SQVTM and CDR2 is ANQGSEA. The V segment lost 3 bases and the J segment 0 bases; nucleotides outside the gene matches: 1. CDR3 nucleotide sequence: TGCAGCGTTGAGGGACAGGCCTCCTACGAGCAGTACTTC. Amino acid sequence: CSVEGQASYEQYF.

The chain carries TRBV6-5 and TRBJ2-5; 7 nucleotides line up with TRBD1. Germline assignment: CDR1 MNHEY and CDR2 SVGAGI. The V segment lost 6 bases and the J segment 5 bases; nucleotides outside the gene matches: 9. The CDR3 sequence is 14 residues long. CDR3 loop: CASRPTGSWETQYF. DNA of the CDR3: TGTGCCAGCAGGCCGACAGGGTCGTGGGAGACCCAGTACTTC.

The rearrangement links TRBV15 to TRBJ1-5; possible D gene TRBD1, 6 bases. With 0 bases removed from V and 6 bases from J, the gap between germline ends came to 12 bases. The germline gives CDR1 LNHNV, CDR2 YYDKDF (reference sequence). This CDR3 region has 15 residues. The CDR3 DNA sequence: TGTGCCACCAGCAGAGATGGGGGCCCCGGTCAGCCCCAGCATTTT. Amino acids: CATSRDGGPGQPQHF.

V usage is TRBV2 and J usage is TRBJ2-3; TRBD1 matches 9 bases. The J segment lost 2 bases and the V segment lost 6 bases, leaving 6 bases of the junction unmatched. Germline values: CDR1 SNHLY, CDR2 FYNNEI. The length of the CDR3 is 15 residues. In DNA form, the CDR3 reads TGTGCCAGCAGGCCGGGACAGGGTGACACAGATACGCAGTATTTT. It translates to CASRPGQGDTDTQYF.

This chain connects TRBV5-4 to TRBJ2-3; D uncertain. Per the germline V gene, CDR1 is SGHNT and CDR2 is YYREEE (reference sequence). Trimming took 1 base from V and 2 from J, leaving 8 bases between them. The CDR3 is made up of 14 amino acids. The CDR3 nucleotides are TGTGCCAGCAGCTTGCTGGATTTCACAGATACGCAGTATTTT. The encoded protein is CASSLLDFTDTQYF.

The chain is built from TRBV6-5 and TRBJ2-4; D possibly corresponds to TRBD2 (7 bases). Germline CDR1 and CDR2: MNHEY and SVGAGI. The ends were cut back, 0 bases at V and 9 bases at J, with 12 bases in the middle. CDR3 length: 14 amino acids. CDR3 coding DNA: TGTGCCAGCAGTTACTCGTCAGGGGAGGGCATTCAGTACTTC. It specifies CASSYSSGEGIQYF.

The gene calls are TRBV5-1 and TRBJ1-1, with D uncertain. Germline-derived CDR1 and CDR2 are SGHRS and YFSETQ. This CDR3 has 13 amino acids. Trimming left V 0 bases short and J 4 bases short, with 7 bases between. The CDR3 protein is CASSLATITEAFF. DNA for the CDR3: TGCGCCAGCAGCTTGGCGACGATCACTGAAGCTTTCTTT.

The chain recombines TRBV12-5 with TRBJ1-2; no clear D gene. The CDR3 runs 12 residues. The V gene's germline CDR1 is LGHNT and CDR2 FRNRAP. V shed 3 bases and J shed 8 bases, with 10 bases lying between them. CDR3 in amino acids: CASGLVGCGYTF. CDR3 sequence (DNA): TGTGCTAGTGGTTTAGTGGGTTGCGGCTACACCTTC.

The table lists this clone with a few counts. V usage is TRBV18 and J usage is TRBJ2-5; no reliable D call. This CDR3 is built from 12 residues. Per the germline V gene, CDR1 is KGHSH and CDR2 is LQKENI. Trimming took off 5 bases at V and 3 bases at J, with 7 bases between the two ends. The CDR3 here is CASSNRKETQYF. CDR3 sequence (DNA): TGTGCCAGCTCAAACCGAAAAGAGACCCAGTACTTC. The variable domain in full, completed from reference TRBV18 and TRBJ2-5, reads NAGVMQNPRHLVRRRGQEARLRCSPMKGHSHVYWYRQLPEEGLKFMVYLQKENIIDESGMPKERFSAEFPKEGPSILRIQQVVRGDSAAYFCASSNRKETQYFGPGTRLLVL.